The present entry profiles one T cell receptor beta chain with its context. PCR employed 60 Vbeta and 13 Jbeta primers. This table comes from immunoSEQ multiplex PCR, and its TCRdb copy is limited to in-frame clones, with some not included. The repertoire shows 150,000 to 200,000 clones; the top ten hold approximately 6.4%. This sample stems from a study of cytomegalovirus exposure and HLA in healthy donors. The germline V gene has CDR1 SQVTM and CDR2 ANQGSEA. This CDR3 is 15 amino acids long. Unmatched junction bases numbered 11, after V lost 6 bases and J lost 10 bases. The gene calls are TRBV29-1 and TRBJ2-1; TRBD2 matches 14 bases. The sequenced sample consisted of PBMCs. The source of this sequence is a man younger than 40 in good health and CMV-seronegative. CDR3 nucleotide sequence: TGCAGCGTCCTGACGGGACTAGCGGGAGTTGGGGAGCAGTTCTTC. It is translated as CSVLTGLAGVGEQFF.